The 7 T cell receptor beta chains in this list originate from one sample, sequenced in a study of beta chain features in type 1 diabetes. The sequenced template was cDNA made from the entire isolated RNA. The table came from immunoSEQ multiplex PCR; TCRdb's copy has only in-frame clones and leaves some out. Here the sample spans 500,000 to 800,000 clones, 9.5% to 15% being singletons. Antigens of these TCRs are unknown. Broader study findings: Moderately but significantly shorter TCRB CDR3s were found in Type 1 diabetes patients in all four CD4+ subsets.

The sample taken for sequencing was naive CD4+ T cells from blood. The receptor source for this set is a man aged 30 to 45 with type 1 diabetes.

The CDR3 loop reads CASGLVRDRGPNYGYTF. The CDR3 DNA follows: TGTGCTAGTGGTTTGGTACGGGACAGGGGCCCTAACTATGGCTACACCTTC. V usage is TRBV12-5 and J usage is TRBJ1-2; the match to TRBD1 covers 10 bases. Trimming at V came to 0 bases and at J to 0 bases, leaving 4 bases not matched to a gene. CDR1 is LGHNT, CDR2 FRNRAP, per germline. The CDR3 covers 17 residues.

The V gene is TRBV7-9, the J gene TRBJ1-6; D ambiguous. The length of the CDR3 is 14 residues. V gave up 4 bases and J gave up 7 bases, with 11 bases separating them. The germline V gene encodes CDR1 SEHNR and CDR2 FQNEAQ (reference sequence). The CDR3 loop reads CASSSPGGNSPLHF. In DNA form, the CDR3 reads TGTGCCAGCAGCTCTCCGGGAGGGAATTCACCCCTCCACTTT.

The chain employs TRBV10-3 and TRBJ2-3, with a tentative D call TRBD1 (6 bases). Germline loops: CDR1 ENHRY, CDR2 SYGVKD. With 3 bases removed from V and 2 bases from J, the gap between germline ends came to 9 bases. The CDR3 is made up of 14 amino acids. DNA for the CDR3: TGTGCCATCAGTGAAGGGGGTACCACAGATACGCAGTATTTT. Translating it yields CAISEGGTTDTQYF.

This clone showed up just a few times. The V and J genes are TRBV2 and TRBJ1-6; a possible D gene is TRBD1 (5 bases). From germline, CDR1 is SNHLY and CDR2 FYNNEI. V dropped 4 bases and J dropped 8 bases, with 12 bases sitting between them. The CDR3 consists of 14 residues. CDR3 protein: CASSGGTADSPLHF. The CDR3 DNA reads as TGTGCCAGCAGTGGAGGGACGGCAGATTCACCCCTCCACTTT. Based on the CDR3 plus reference TRBV2 and TRBJ1-6, the full variable domain is EPEVTQTPSHQVTQMGQEVILRCVPISNHLYFYWYRQILGQKVEFLVSFYNNEISEKSEIFDDQFSVERPDGSNFTLKIRSTKLEDSAMYFCASSGGTADSPLHFGNGTRLTVT.

The genes are TRBV28 and TRBJ2-6, with a weak D call TRBD2 (6 bases). This CDR3 contains 15 residues. Trimming cost V 5 bases and J 0 bases, with 8 bases left between them. Germline V lookup: CDR1 MDHEN, CDR2 SYDVKM. CDR3 bases: TGTGCCAGCAGTGCGGGGAGCTCTGGGGCCAACGTCCTGACTTTC. This translates into CASSAGSSGANVLTF.

The chain joins TRBV27 to TRBJ1-2; D is undetermined. Trimming removed 6 bases at V and 8 bases at J, with 13 bases between. CDR1 is MNHEY and CDR2 is SMNVEV in the germline V gene (reference sequence). The CDR3 covers 12 residues. CDR3 sequence (DNA): TGTGCCAGCAGGACGGCCTTGGAAGGCTACACCTTC. It is translated as CASRTALEGYTF.

This clone was counted only a few times. The chain combines TRBV7-9 with TRBJ2-1; 9 nucleotides align to TRBD1. CDR3 length equals 14 residues. The junction had 8 bases not matched to a gene; V was cut back by 5 bases and J by 9 bases. Germline-derived CDR1 and CDR2 are SEHNR and FQNEAQ (reference sequence). In DNA form, the CDR3 reads TGTGCCAGCAGCCAAACCGACAGGGGGGGTGAGCAGTTCTTC. Its translation is CASSQTDRGGEQFF. Full variable domain (missing parts from reference TRBV7-9 and TRBJ2-1): DTGVSQNPRHKITKRGQNVTFRCDPISEHNRLYWYRQTLGQGPEFLTYFQNEAQLEKSRLLSDRFSAERPKGSFSTLEIQRTEQGDSAMYLCASSQTDRGGEQFFGPGTRLTVL.